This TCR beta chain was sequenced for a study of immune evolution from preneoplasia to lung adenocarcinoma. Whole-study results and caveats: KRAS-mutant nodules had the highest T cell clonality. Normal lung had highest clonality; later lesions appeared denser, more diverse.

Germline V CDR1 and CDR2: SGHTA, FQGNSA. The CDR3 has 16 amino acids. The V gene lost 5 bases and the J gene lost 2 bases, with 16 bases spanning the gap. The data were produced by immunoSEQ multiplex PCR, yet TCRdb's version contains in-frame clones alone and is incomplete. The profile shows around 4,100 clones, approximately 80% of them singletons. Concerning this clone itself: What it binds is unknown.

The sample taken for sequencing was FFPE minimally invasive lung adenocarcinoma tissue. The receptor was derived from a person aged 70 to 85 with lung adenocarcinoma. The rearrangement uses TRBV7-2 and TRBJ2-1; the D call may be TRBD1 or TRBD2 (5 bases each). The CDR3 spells CASSQIWDGAYNEQFF. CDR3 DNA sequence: TGTGCCAGCAGCCAGATCTGGGACGGAGCCTACAATGAGCAGTTCTTC.